Included here is one T cell receptor (beta chain) sequence, with context. Primers included in the PCR were 60 Vbeta and 13 Jbeta primers. The table came from immunoSEQ multiplex PCR; TCRdb's copy has only in-frame clones and leaves some out. This table holds roughly 51,000 clones. The CDR3 has 16 amino acids. Germline CDR1 MDHEN, CDR2 SYDVKM. The V gene end was trimmed by 3 bases and the J gene end by 3 bases; junction bases not matched to a gene: 5. The record originates from a study of cytomegalovirus exposure and HLA in healthy donors. This rearrangement joins TRBV28 to TRBJ2-3, with 11 bases matching TRBD2. This TCR was recovered from a male donor in good health and CMV-seropositive. Material: PBMCs. The CDR3 sequence is CASSLRSGGVTDTQYF. The CDR3 region has the DNA TGTGCCAGCAGTTTGCGTAGCGGGGGGGTGACAGATACGCAGTATTTT.